This passage covers 30 T cell receptor beta chains from one sample sequenced in a study of OX40 agonist ivuxolimab in advanced cancers. The assay was immunoSEQ multiplex PCR, and TCRdb's table has in-frame clones only and misses some. The table shows roughly 64,000 clones, with roughly four fifths occurring only once. The source was CD4+ or CD8+ T cells sorted from blood, collected in a trial of the OX40 agonist ivuxolimab. These TCRs come from an adult with an advanced solid tumor such as melanoma, head and neck, liver or kidney cancer.

This chain links TRBV5-8 with TRBJ2-2, with 8 positions matching TRBD1. V shed 0 bases and J 4 bases; nucleotides not matched to a gene: 2. This CDR3 has 15 amino acids. The germline CDR1 and CDR2 sequences are SGHTS and YDEGEE. The CDR3 reads CASSLVRGLTGELFF. The CDR3 DNA reads as TGTGCCAGCAGCTTGGTCAGGGGGCTCACCGGGGAGCTGTTTTTT.

The chain carries TRBV29-1 and TRBJ1-3, with no clear D. The CDR3 consists of 11 residues. Trimming left V 7 bases short and J 4 bases short, with 8 bases between. The germline V gene encodes CDR1 SQVTM and CDR2 ANQGSEA. Here the CDR3 DNA reads TGCAGCGGGTCCGCCGGAAACACCATATATTTT. Protein product: CSGSAGNTIYF.

The rearrangement uses TRBV2 and TRBJ2-1; 10 nucleotides line up with TRBD1. CDR1 and CDR2 (germline): SNHLY, FYNNEI. The CDR3 totals 14 residues. Trimming removed 7 bases from V and 6 bases from J; junction bases left unmatched: 6. DNA for the CDR3: TGTGCCAGCAAAGGGACAGGGGAGACCAATGAGCAGTTCTTC. This encodes CASKGTGETNEQFF.

This chain connects TRBV5-8 to TRBJ1-2; D unresolved. Trimming shortened V by 0 bases and J by 4 bases, and 7 bases separated the two germline ends. Per the germline V gene, CDR1 is SGHTS and CDR2 is YDEGEE. The CDR3 sequence is 13 residues long. CDR3 bases: TGTGCCAGCAGCTTGGATGCACGCTATGGCTACACCTTC. Amino acids: CASSLDARYGYTF.

This clone occurred a few times. In nucleotides, the CDR3 is TGTGCCAGCAGCTTGTCAAGGACAGGGGGCCGTACCGGGGAGCTGTTTTTT. Amino acids: CASSLSRTGGRTGELFF. The chain is built from TRBV5-4 and TRBJ2-2; the match to TRBD1 covers 11 bases. The CDR3 spans 17 residues. J was trimmed by 5 bases and V by 1 base; bases with no gene match: 7. Germline CDR1 reads SGHNT; CDR2 reads YYREEE (reference sequence).

This clone was picked up one time. The gene calls are TRBV19 and TRBJ2-5; D may be TRBD1 (6 bases). V lost 5 bases and J 5 bases, leaving 21 bases between the germline ends. The germline gives CDR1 LNHDA, CDR2 SQIVND (reference sequence). The CDR3 has 16 residues. This CDR3 is CASSYGDIGDLETQYF. Written as DNA, the CDR3 is TGTGCCAGTAGTTACGGGGACATAGGAGACCTTGAGACCCAGTACTTC.

The chain has TRBV5-1 and TRBJ1-2; 7 bases are a match to TRBD1. Trimming took 3 bases from V and 13 from J; bases not matched to a gene: 12. CDR3 length: 13 amino acids. The germline V gene encodes CDR1 SGHRS and CDR2 YFSETQ. The CDR3 reads CASSSSGGPGGTF. The CDR3 coding sequence is TGCGCCAGCAGCTCCTCAGGGGGGCCAGGCGGCACCTTC.

This sequence joins TRBV19 and TRBJ2-5, with 10 bases matching TRBD1. CDR3 length: 17 amino acids. Looked up from germline, CDR1 is LNHDA and CDR2 is SQIVND (reference sequence). V was pared by 4 bases and J by 1 base, with 9 bases of the junction left unmatched. CDR3 region: CASSRTGTGAIQETQYF. DNA of the CDR3: TGTGCCAGTAGTAGAACGGGGACAGGGGCCATCCAAGAGACCCAGTACTTC.

V and J are TRBV15 and TRBJ2-2; 9 bases are a match to TRBD1. V shed 3 bases, J shed 5 bases, and the junction held 7 bases outside the gene matches. Germline V lookup: CDR1 LNHNV, CDR2 YYDKDF (reference sequence). CDR3 length equals 16 residues. This CDR3 reads CATSSTGGQGTGELFF. The CDR3 DNA reads as TGTGCCACCAGCAGCACAGGGGGCCAGGGGACCGGGGAGCTGTTTTTT.

This clone came up a few times. This chain links TRBV18 with TRBJ1-5; 7 nucleotides line up with TRBD1. This CDR3 spans 15 amino acids. The ends lost 3 bases at V and 2 bases at J; junction bases unmatched: 4. The germline V gene encodes CDR1 KGHSH and CDR2 LQKENI. The CDR3 DNA is TGTGCCAGCTCACCGCGAGGACAGGGCAATCAGCCCCAGCATTTT. Its translation: CASSPRGQGNQPQHF.

This sequence joins TRBV9 and TRBJ2-3, with D perhaps matching TRBD1 (5 bases). V was pared by 3 bases and J by 2 bases, with 13 bases between. CDR1 is SGDLS and CDR2 is YYNGEE in the germline V gene. This CDR3 contains 15 residues. The CDR3 spells CASSETAGLTDTQYF. The DNA of the CDR3 is TGTGCCAGCAGCGAGACAGCCGGGCTCACAGATACGCAGTATTTT.

The V call is TRBV11-2, the J call TRBJ2-1, with TRBD2 matching 10 bases. This CDR3 contains 17 residues. Germline CDR1 and CDR2: SGHAT and FQNNGV. Unmatched junction bases numbered 12, after V lost 5 bases and J lost 5 bases. DNA for the CDR3: TGTGCCAGCAGCCTTCTTACGACTAGCGGGTTCCACAATGAGCAGTTCTTC. Residues: CASSLLTTSGFHNEQFF.

This chain links TRBV29-1 with TRBJ2-3; D unclear. The CDR3 loop spans 14 amino acids. V was clipped by 5 bases and J by 0 bases, with 12 bases between them. Germline assignment: CDR1 SQVTM and CDR2 ANQGSEA. The CDR3 sequence is CSVQGCSSTDTQYF. The CDR3 nucleotides read TGCAGCGTTCAAGGGTGTTCTAGCACAGATACGCAGTATTTT.

The V and J genes are TRBV5-1 and TRBJ2-5, with 8 bases matching TRBD1. From germline, CDR1 is SGHRS and CDR2 YFSETQ. V trimming: 3 bases; J trimming: 5 bases; junction bases outside the gene matches: 6. CDR3 size: 14 residues. CDR3 sequence (DNA): TGCGCCAGCAGCTCTGGACAGGGATGGGAGACCCAGTACTTC. The encoded protein is CASSSGQGWETQYF. The whole variable domain, remainder taken from reference TRBV5-1 and TRBJ2-5, is KAGVTQTPRYLIKTRGQQVTLSCSPISGHRSVSWYQQTPGQGLQFLFEYFSETQRNKGNFPGRFSGRQFSNSRSEMNVSTLELGDSALYLCASSSGQGWETQYFGPGTRLLVL.

The chain carries TRBV27 and TRBJ1-1; D remains ambiguous. The CDR3 has 12 residues. The germline V gene has CDR1 MNHEY and CDR2 SMNVEV (reference sequence). Trimming removed 6 bases from V and 1 base from J, with 6 bases in between. This CDR3 reads CASRTGNTEAFF. The CDR3, as DNA: TGTGCCAGCAGGACCGGGAACACTGAAGCTTTCTTT.

This clone was picked up a small number of times. The V gene is TRBV14, the J gene TRBJ2-1, with 11 bases that match TRBD2. This CDR3 comprises 15 residues. The germline V gene has CDR1 SGHDN and CDR2 FVKESK. The V and J ends lost 5 bases and 4 bases, in that order; junction bases with no gene match: 4. In DNA form, the CDR3 reads TGTGCCAGCAGCGATCTAGCGGGAGGTTACAATGAGCAGTTCTTC. It is translated as CASSDLAGGYNEQFF.

The rearrangement joins TRBV5-1 to TRBJ2-2, with D uncertain. The CDR3 spans 13 residues. V was cut by 0 bases and J by 9 bases, with 9 bases left in between. Germline lookup yields CDR1 SGHRS and CDR2 YFSETQ. The chain's CDR3 is CASSLASRRELFF. CDR3 in DNA: TGCGCCAGCAGCTTGGCTTCCCGGAGGGAGCTGTTTTTT.

This rearrangement joins TRBV19 to TRBJ1-6, with 9 nucleotides matching TRBD1. Trimming at V came to 3 bases and at J to 8 bases, leaving 5 bases not matched to a gene. Germline lookup yields CDR1 LNHDA and CDR2 SQIVND (reference sequence). The CDR3 is 15 residues long. The CDR3 nucleotides read TGTGCCAGTAGTATCACGGGACAGGGCGATTCACCCCTCCACTTT. Encoded protein: CASSITGQGDSPLHF.

The chain carries TRBV5-6 and TRBJ1-3, with a weak D call TRBD1 (6 bases). V lost 0 bases, J lost 0 bases, and 19 bases lay in between. The CDR3 has 19 residues. Germline CDR1 and CDR2: SGHDT and YYEEEE. CDR3 in amino acids: CASSLGPGVLFGSGNTIYF. The CDR3 DNA follows: TGTGCCAGCAGCTTGGGACCAGGGGTACTCTTTGGCTCTGGAAACACCATATATTTT.

This chain connects TRBV9 to TRBJ1-5; unclear D gene. CDR1 and CDR2 from the germline V gene are SGDLS and YYNGEE. This CDR3 has 16 residues. Trimming removed 0 bases at V and 7 bases at J, with 17 bases between. The CDR3 bases are TGTGCCAGCAGCGTAGGTGATTTGAGGATGGGACAGCCCCAGCATTTT. Encoded protein: CASSVGDLRMGQPQHF.

V usage is TRBV6-4 and J usage is TRBJ2-1; TRBD2 agrees at 7 bases. CDR1 MRHNA and CDR2 SNTAGT come from the germline V gene. With 7 bases clipped from V and 5 bases from J, the junction kept 11 bases outside the gene matches. CDR3 size: 15 residues. The CDR3 DNA reads TGTGCCAGCATTTGGGCGGGAGAACGCCACAATGAGCAGTTCTTC. Amino acid sequence: CASIWAGERHNEQFF.

The rearrangement links TRBV20-1 to TRBJ2-7, with D hard to call. This CDR3 region has 10 residues. Germline CDR1 and CDR2: DFQATT and SNEGSKA (reference sequence). Trimming shortened V by 3 bases and J by 3 bases, and 3 bases separated the two germline ends. This chain's CDR3 is CSARIYEQYF. The CDR3 DNA reads TGCAGTGCTAGGATCTACGAGCAGTACTTC.

CDR3 bases: TGCAGCGCCGGAGGGGGTGGCAATCAGCCCCAGCATTTT. Amino acid sequence: CSAGGGGNQPQHF. This chain uses TRBV29-1 with TRBJ1-5; D perhaps matches TRBD1 (6 bases). Germline V CDR1 and CDR2: SQVTM, ANQGSEA. The CDR3 runs 13 residues. Deletions cut 7 bases from V and 2 bases from J, with 12 bases between.

The rearrangement joins TRBV19 to TRBJ2-7; D possibly corresponds to TRBD2 (6 bases). The CDR3 is 15 residues long. The germline CDR1 and CDR2 sequences are LNHDA and SQIVND (reference sequence). Trimming removed 3 bases from V and 0 bases from J, with 12 bases in between. CDR3 coding DNA: TGTGCCAGTAGTATTTTGGGGGGAGGCTCCTACGAGCAGTACTTC. The encoded protein is CASSILGGGSYEQYF. Full variable domain (rest looked up from reference TRBV19 and TRBJ2-7): DGGITQSPKYLFRKEGQNVTLSCEQNLNHDAMYWYRQDPGQGLRLIYYSQIVNDFQKGDIAEGYSVSREKKESFPLTVTSAQKNPTAFYLCASSILGGGSYEQYFGPGTRLTVT.

CDR3 sequence: CASSSTGRGTEAFF. The CDR3 coding sequence is TGCGCCAGCAGCTCGACGGGTAGGGGCACTGAAGCTTTCTTT. This rearrangement joins TRBV5-1 to TRBJ1-1; D possibly corresponds to TRBD1 (5 bases). Trimming took off 3 bases at V and 4 bases at J, with 13 bases between the two ends. Germline V gene data show CDR1 as SGHRS and CDR2 as YFSETQ. This CDR3 contains 14 residues.

Only one count was recorded for this clone. This chain links TRBV6-5 with TRBJ2-7, with D unclear. Germline CDR1 is MNHEY and CDR2 is SVGAGI. V shed 6 bases and J shed 2 bases, with 14 bases lying between them. This CDR3 region has 14 residues. CDR3 sequence reads: CASSSRTDPYEQYF. The CDR3, as DNA: TGTGCCAGCAGCTCCCGGACCGACCCCTACGAGCAGTACTTC.

This clone has just a few counts. The rearrangement uses TRBV15 and TRBJ1-5, with TRBD1 matching over 7 bases. Trimming took 6 bases from V and 4 from J; bases not matched to a gene: 18. Germline V gene lookup returns CDR1 LNHNV and CDR2 YYDKDF (reference sequence). The CDR3 covers 18 residues. The CDR3 nucleotides read TGTGCCACCAGTAAACCCCAACTTCAACGGGACAGAAATCAGCCCCAGCATTTT. Its protein is CATSKPQLQRDRNQPQHF.

The chain links TRBV11-2 to TRBJ1-5; D possibly corresponds to TRBD1 (6 bases). CDR3 size: 16 residues. Germline V lookup: CDR1 SGHAT, CDR2 FQNNGV. V was trimmed by 5 bases and J by 2 bases, leaving 16 bases between them. The CDR3 DNA reads as TGTGCCAGCAGCCCTACGGGGGGCGTCGGCAATCAGCCCCAGCATTTT. Protein sequence: CASSPTGGVGNQPQHF.

The V call is TRBV28, the J call TRBJ2-5, with D perhaps matching TRBD1 or TRBD2 (5 bases each). The CDR3 sequence is 15 residues long. Germline CDR1 is MDHEN and CDR2 is SYDVKM. Trimming stripped 5 bases from V and 5 bases from J, with 18 bases between. This CDR3 is CASSGAGAGGETQYF. The CDR3, as DNA: TGTGCCAGCAGTGGCGCCGGGGCAGGCGGGGAGACCCAGTACTTC.

This clone was seen only once. The genes are TRBV5-1 and TRBJ2-1, with TRBD2 identical over 14 bases. Germline V gene lookup returns CDR1 SGHRS and CDR2 YFSETQ. The CDR3 is 17 amino acids. V lost 2 bases and J lost 5; bases outside the gene matches: 6. This CDR3 reads CASSFGTSGRLNNEQFF. CDR3 DNA: TGCGCCAGCAGCTTTGGGACTAGCGGGAGATTAAACAATGAGCAGTTCTTC.